The rows below give T cell receptor beta chains drawn from one sample of a study of CD8 T cells in ankylosing spondylitis. TCRdb passed the 5' RACE reads through MiXCR, listing each CDR3 protein once. The sample has about 190,000 distinct CDR3 sequences, about an eighth seen once. The sequenced sample was blood, either unsorted or a sorted T cell fraction (not recorded which). Receptors were obtained from a female donor with ankylosing spondylitis or in good health (not recorded which). The conserved cysteine and the conserved F or W are not part of the CDR3 here. The order of the fields is J gene, V gene, CDR3 protein.

j_gene: TRBJ2-3
v_gene: TRBV4-1
CDR3aa: ASSQGARMGGTDTQY

j_gene: TRBJ2-2
v_gene: TRBV27
CDR3aa: ASQRGGTGELF

j_gene: TRBJ1-3
v_gene: TRBV6-1
CDR3aa: ASSLGGGSGNTIY

j_gene: TRBJ2-2
v_gene: TRBV7-2
CDR3aa: ASSLYVGPGELF

j_gene: TRBJ2-1
v_gene: TRBV6-2/TRBV6-3
CDR3aa: ASSTRGQGGGEQF

j_gene: TRBJ1-1
v_gene: TRBV5-6
CDR3aa: ASSLASCPGQGRWTEAF

j_gene: TRBJ2-7
v_gene: TRBV18
CDR3aa: ASSPGALAPGGPYEQY

j_gene: TRBJ2-7
v_gene: TRBV29-1
CDR3aa: SVRTGNSYEQY

j_gene: TRBJ1-2
v_gene: TRBV20-1
CDR3aa: SAILGRGADYGYT

j_gene: TRBJ2-7
v_gene: TRBV5-1
CDR3aa: ASSLARDIGYGEQY

j_gene: TRBJ2-5
v_gene: TRBV12-3/TRBV12-4
CDR3aa: ASRPGLGKGETEY

j_gene: TRBJ2-4
v_gene: TRBV4-2
CDR3aa: ASSQRGEVAKNIQY

j_gene: TRBJ1-1
v_gene: TRBV5-1
CDR3aa: ASSEAGATEAF

j_gene: TRBJ2-3
v_gene: TRBV20-1
CDR3aa: SATRQSSTDTQY

j_gene: TRBJ2-2
v_gene: TRBV10-3
CDR3aa: AISGHKSGTSYTGELF

j_gene: TRBJ2-1
v_gene: TRBV7-2
CDR3aa: ASSLRGVGQF

j_gene: TRBJ2-1
v_gene: TRBV5-1
CDR3aa: ASSSPRDRGLARENEQF

j_gene: TRBJ2-1
v_gene: TRBV29-1
CDR3aa: SVLPSNEQF

j_gene: TRBJ1-1
v_gene: TRBV12-3/TRBV12-4
CDR3aa: ASTDVVGAITEAF

j_gene: TRBJ2-7
v_gene: TRBV27
CDR3aa: ASSLSGLAGGPSYEQY

j_gene: TRBJ2-2
v_gene: TRBV29-1
CDR3aa: SVRLTVLGGAGELF

j_gene: TRBJ2-7
v_gene: TRBV29-1
CDR3aa: SAQTDTYEQY